The 8 T cell receptor beta chains in this list originate from one sample, sequenced in a study of T cell clonotyping in hematopoietic cell transplantation. Generated by immunoSEQ multiplex PCR, the TCRdb table keeps only in-frame clones and is missing some. Of 69,000 or so clones detected, approximately 94% appear once; the ten largest clones hold about 1.5%. The specimen was peripheral blood mononuclear cells. The receptors originated from a man over 45 in good health. Some clones in this sample may be carry-over from other donors' samples.

The chain uses TRBV7-2 and TRBJ2-3, with 7 bases that match TRBD2. V was clipped by 2 bases and J by 7 bases; unmatched bases: 12. Germline V CDR1 and CDR2: SGHTA, FQGNSA. The CDR3 runs to 16 residues. The CDR3 DNA reads as TGTGCCAGCAGCTTAATCACCCGGGGGGATCGATATACGCAGTATTTT. Translated: CASSLITRGDRYTQYF.

V gene TRBV4-3 combines with J gene TRBJ2-2, with 8 bases matching TRBD2. The CDR3 has 16 residues. The germline gives CDR1 LGHNA, CDR2 YSLEER. J gave up 4 bases and V 0 bases, and 4 bases lay outside the gene matches. CDR3 sequence reads: CASSQDHLAGTGELFF. CDR3 coding DNA: TGCGCCAGCAGCCAAGATCACCTAGCGGGCACCGGGGAGCTGTTTTTT.

V and J are TRBV28 and TRBJ2-1; 10 nucleotides line up with TRBD2. The J segment lost 6 bases and the V segment lost 5 bases, leaving 7 bases of the junction unmatched. The CDR3 consists of 15 residues. Germline lookup yields CDR1 MDHEN and CDR2 SYDVKM. CDR3 sequence reads: CASSPGLAPSNEQFF. The CDR3 DNA reads TGTGCCAGCAGTCCGGGACTAGCGCCCAGCAATGAGCAGTTCTTC.

The V and J genes are TRBV9 and TRBJ2-1; 7 bases fit TRBD1. The ends lost 4 bases at V and 6 bases at J; junction bases unmatched: 13. This CDR3 spans 16 amino acids. Germline assignment: CDR1 SGDLS and CDR2 YYNGEE. The chain's CDR3 is CASSPSIQGNFNEQFF. The CDR3 nucleotides are TGTGCCAGCAGCCCAAGCATACAGGGGAATTTCAATGAGCAGTTCTTC.

Only one count was recorded for this clone. The J gene is TRBJ2-7, the V gene TRBV5-4; 10 positions agree with TRBD1. This CDR3 comprises 14 residues. V lost 2 bases to trimming and J lost 5 bases; unmatched junction nucleotides: 4. The V gene's germline CDR1 is SGHNT and CDR2 YYREEE (reference sequence). The CDR3 spells CASSFGDRGDEQYF. The CDR3 nucleotides read TGTGCCAGCAGCTTCGGGGACAGGGGCGACGAGCAGTACTTC. The full variable domain, rest sourced from reference TRBV5-4 and TRBJ2-7, is ETGVTQSPTHLIKTRGQQVTLRCSSQSGHNTVSWYQQALGQGPQFIFQYYREEENGRGNFPPRFSGLQFPNYSSELNVNALELDDSALYLCASSFGDRGDEQYFGPGTRLTVT.

CDR3 in DNA: TGTGCCAGCAGCTTGTGGGATCCCCACCTCTCCTACGAGCAGTACTTC. Its protein is CASSLWDPHLSYEQYF. This chain uses TRBV5-6 with TRBJ2-7; D is unclear. Germline values: CDR1 SGHDT, CDR2 YYEEEE. CDR3 size: 16 residues. Trimming shortened V by 1 base and J by 0 bases, and 14 bases separated the two germline ends.

This clone appeared a few times. The chain employs TRBV6-1 and TRBJ1-2, with D possibly being TRBD1 (5 bases). The length of the CDR3 is 18 residues. Between the trimmed V and J ends, which lost 2 bases and 3 bases, there was a span of 22 bases. Germline lookup yields CDR1 MNHNS and CDR2 SASEGT. CDR3 protein: CASSEWVVGDLGDYGYTF. The CDR3 region has the DNA TGTGCCAGCAGTGAATGGGTGGTCGGCGACCTGGGGGACTATGGCTACACCTTC.

As DNA, the CDR3 is TGTGCCAGCAGCCCCGGGACTCACAATACGCAGTATTTT. Amino acid sequence: CASSPGTHNTQYF. The genes are TRBV7-2 and TRBJ2-3; maybe TRBD2 (6 bases). The CDR3 totals 13 residues. Trimming left V 5 bases short and J 7 bases short, with 13 bases between. Germline lookup yields CDR1 SGHTA and CDR2 FQGNSA.